The 23 T cell receptor beta chains below were found in one sample sequenced in a study of blood T cell repertoires in COVID-19. The assay was immunoSEQ multiplex PCR, and TCRdb's table has in-frame clones only and misses some. Among over 80,000 clones, around 72% were seen once, and the ten largest hold roughly 4%. Sequencing was carried out using peripheral blood. The receptors originated from a man between 65 and 85 years old with COVID-19, enrolled during active disease.

The chain is built from TRBV10-3 and TRBJ2-1, with TRBD2 identical over 9 bases. Germline-derived CDR1 and CDR2 are ENHRY and SYGVKD. The length of the CDR3 is 15 residues. After removal of 6 bases from V and 7 bases from J, the junction contained 10 bases not matched to a gene. The CDR3 loop reads CAIRLSSGTGNEQFF. The CDR3 DNA is TGTGCCATCAGGCTATCTAGCGGGACGGGTAATGAGCAGTTCTTC.

The chain employs TRBV12-3 or TRBV12-4 and TRBJ2-7; possible D gene TRBD2, 6 bases. Trimming left V 5 bases short and J 7 bases short, with 12 bases between. CDR3 length: 12 residues. The CDR3 spells CASSRDLGEQYF. Here the CDR3 DNA reads TGTGCCAGCAGTCGGGACTTGGGGGAGCAGTACTTC.

This rearrangement joins TRBV19 to TRBJ2-3; TRBD1 matches 9 bases. The trim removed 6 bases at V and 2 bases at J, leaving 9 bases unmatched. Germline lookup yields CDR1 LNHDA and CDR2 SQIVND (reference sequence). This CDR3 region has 16 residues. This chain's CDR3 is CASRRQGTGITDTQYF. CDR3 DNA: TGTGCCAGTAGGAGACAGGGGACAGGGATCACAGATACGCAGTATTTT.

J is TRBJ2-4 and V is TRBV4-2; no reliable D call. This CDR3 region has 18 residues. V shed 0 bases and J shed 8 bases, with 23 bases lying between them. Germline-derived CDR1 and CDR2 are LGHNA and YNFKEQ. CDR3 in DNA: TGTGCCAGCAGCCAAGATTGGTCTCGCAACTCCAGGATACACATTCAGTACTTC. This codes for CASSQDWSRNSRIHIQYF.

The chain carries TRBV7-3 and TRBJ2-3; tentatively, D is TRBD2 (6 bases). This CDR3 is built from 15 residues. V was pared by 5 bases and J by 1 base, with 13 bases between. CDR1 SGHTA and CDR2 FQGTGA come from the germline V gene. This chain's CDR3 is CASSRMSGRTDTQYF. The DNA of the CDR3 is TGTGCCAGCAGCCGTATGAGCGGGCGCACAGATACGCAGTATTTT.

This rearrangement joins TRBV7-2 to TRBJ1-3; D is unclear. CDR3 size: 13 residues. The germline V gene encodes CDR1 SGHTA and CDR2 FQGNSA. Between the trimmed V and J ends, which lost 5 bases and 4 bases, there was a span of 9 bases. Here the CDR3 DNA reads TGTGCCAGCAGCAAACAGATCGGAAACACCATATATTTT. Residues: CASSKQIGNTIYF.

The CDR3 bases are TGTGCCAGCAGCTTAGCGTGGGGGGCGGGAGGTCGCGATGAGCAGTTCTTC. Protein product: CASSLAWGAGGRDEQFF. The V gene is TRBV7-9, the J gene TRBJ2-1, with 8 positions matching TRBD2. The CDR3 is 17 residues long. Germline values: CDR1 SEHNR, CDR2 FQNEAQ (reference sequence). Trimming cost V 0 bases and J 8 bases; bases outside gene matches: 12.

The rearrangement uses TRBV7-9 and TRBJ2-3; TRBD2 aligns across 7 bases. V shed 0 bases, J shed 3 bases, and the junction held 0 bases outside the gene matches. The CDR3 consists of 14 residues. The V gene's germline CDR1 is SEHNR and CDR2 FQNEAQ (reference sequence). This CDR3 reads CASSLARGTDTQYF. CDR3 DNA sequence: TGTGCCAGCAGCTTAGCGCGGGGGACAGATACGCAGTATTTT.

The rearrangement uses TRBV24-1 and TRBJ2-2; a possible D gene is TRBD2 (8 bases). V dropped 3 bases and J dropped 3 bases, with 16 bases sitting between them. Germline CDR1 and CDR2: KGHDR and SFDVKD. The CDR3 extends over 17 amino acids. CDR3 nucleotides: TGTGCCACCAGTGATGCGGGGGGACAGACATACACCGGGGAGCTGTTTTTT. This encodes CATSDAGGQTYTGELFF.

The chain joins TRBV5-1 to TRBJ2-5; possibly TRBD2 for D (5 bases). This CDR3 has 14 amino acids. CDR1 is SGHRS, CDR2 YFSETQ, per germline. V was pared by 2 bases and J by 1 base, with 9 bases between. CDR3 amino acids: CASSLGLLQETQYF. The DNA for the CDR3 is TGCGCCAGCAGCTTAGGACTGCTCCAAGAGACCCAGTACTTC.

The chain is built from TRBV7-3 and TRBJ2-1, with 9 nucleotides matching TRBD2. This CDR3 spans 16 amino acids. V shed 1 base, J shed 7 bases, and the junction held 8 bases outside the gene matches. Germline V gene sequence: CDR1 SGHTA, CDR2 FQGTGA. CDR3 region: CASSLMSLAGTNEQFF. Written as DNA, the CDR3 is TGTGCCAGCAGCTTAATGTCCCTAGCGGGAACAAATGAGCAGTTCTTC.

The chain is built from TRBV27 and TRBJ1-2; D unresolved. The V and J ends lost 6 bases and 4 bases respectively, with 18 bases between them. The CDR3 is 15 amino acids. Germline loops: CDR1 MNHEY, CDR2 SMNVEV (reference sequence). This chain's CDR3 is CASSPFGSVPYGYTF. The CDR3 nucleotides read TGTGCCAGCAGCCCTTTCGGGTCGGTCCCCTATGGCTACACCTTC.

The rearrangement joins TRBV29-1 to TRBJ1-2; TRBD1 aligns across 8 bases. The CDR3 sequence is 11 residues long. Germline V gene sequence: CDR1 SQVTM, CDR2 ANQGSEA. V was clipped by 3 bases and J by 8 bases; unmatched bases: 2. The CDR3 loop is CSVDTGGGYTF. For the CDR3, the DNA is TGCAGCGTTGATACAGGGGGAGGCTACACCTTC.

The gene calls are TRBV6-1 and TRBJ1-5, with D possibly matching TRBD1 (5 bases). The CDR3 totals 17 residues. Germline assignment: CDR1 MNHNS and CDR2 SASEGT. Deletions cut 3 bases from V and 6 bases from J, with 21 bases between. CDR3 residues: CASSDTWTTIQFQPQHF. The CDR3 nucleotides are TGTGCCAGCAGTGATACATGGACAACGATTCAATTTCAGCCCCAGCATTTT.

DNA of the CDR3: TGTGCCAGTAGTATCTCAGCGGGAGGGCCGGAGAATGAGCAGTTCTTC. As protein: CASSISAGGPENEQFF. The chain combines TRBV19 with TRBJ2-1, with 10 bases lining up with TRBD2. V gave up 3 bases and J gave up 7 bases; unmatched junction bases: 9. Germline CDR1 is LNHDA and CDR2 is SQIVND (reference sequence). The CDR3 loop spans 16 amino acids. The full variable domain, rest sourced from reference TRBV19 and TRBJ2-1, is DGGITQSPKYLFRKEGQNVTLSCEQNLNHDAMYWYRQDPGQGLRLIYYSQIVNDFQKGDIAEGYSVSREKKESFPLTVTSAQKNPTAFYLCASSISAGGPENEQFFGPGTRLTVL.

This clone showed up just once. Other nucleotide sequences in the sample specify the same CDR3. The chain is built from TRBV3-1 (or the pseudogene TRBV3-2) and TRBJ2-3; D might be TRBD2 (6 bases). The CDR3 contains 15 residues. Germline CDR1 LGHDT, CDR2 YNNKEL (reference sequence). V lost 5 bases, J lost 3 bases, and 15 bases lay in between. The CDR3 DNA follows: TGTGCCAGCAGCTTATCCGGGAGTGGAACAGATACGCAGTATTTT. It encodes CASSLSGSGTDTQYF.

This chain connects TRBV24-1 to TRBJ2-1, with TRBD2 matching over 10 bases. J lost 9 bases, V lost 7 bases, and 2 bases had no gene match. CDR1 and CDR2 from the germline V gene are KGHDR and SFDVKD. The CDR3 length is 12 residues. CDR3 nucleotides: TGTGCCACCAGCCGACTAGCGGGTGAGCAGTTCTTC. It codes for CATSRLAGEQFF.

This rearrangement joins TRBV6-5 to TRBJ2-1, with 7 positions matching TRBD1. This CDR3 comprises 15 residues. V was clipped by 6 bases and J by 4 bases; unmatched bases: 9. CDR1 is MNHEY and CDR2 is SVGAGI in the germline V gene. The CDR3 loop reads CASSHPTGRYNEQFF. Written as DNA, the CDR3 is TGTGCCAGCAGCCATCCGACAGGGAGATACAATGAGCAGTTCTTC.

The V call is TRBV9, the J call TRBJ1-1, with TRBD1 matching over 7 bases. The CDR3 is made up of 13 amino acids. CDR1 is SGDLS, CDR2 YYNGEE, per germline. After removal of 4 bases from V and 5 bases from J, the junction contained 5 bases not matched to a gene. Written as DNA, the CDR3 is TGTGCCAGCAGCCCCCGGGGACAGACTGAAGCTTTCTTT. This gives the protein CASSPRGQTEAFF. Drawing the rest from reference TRBV9 and TRBJ1-1, the complete variable domain is DSGVTQTPKHLITATGQRVTLRCSPRSGDLSVYWYQQSLDQGLQFLIQYYNGEERAKGNILERFSAQQFPDLHSELNLSSLELGDSALYFCASSPRGQTEAFFGQGTRLTVV.

The V call is TRBV19, the J call TRBJ2-1, with TRBD2 matching 11 bases. V lost 4 bases and J lost 3; bases outside the gene matches: 2. The CDR3 extends over 15 amino acids. The germline V gene has CDR1 LNHDA and CDR2 SQIVND (reference sequence). The CDR3 spells CASSTTSGSYNEQFF. The CDR3 nucleotides are TGTGCCAGTAGTACTACTAGCGGGAGCTACAATGAGCAGTTCTTC.

This clone was seen repeatedly, ten times or more. The chain joins TRBV7-9 to TRBJ2-2, with D perhaps matching TRBD2 (5 bases). Germline V gene sequence: CDR1 SEHNR, CDR2 FQNEAQ (reference sequence). There are 15 residues in the CDR3. V was trimmed by 3 bases and J by 4 bases, leaving 12 bases between them. The CDR3 loop reads CASSLDGSLTGELFF. The CDR3 nucleotides are TGTGCCAGCAGCTTGGATGGGAGCCTCACCGGGGAGCTGTTTTTT.

The chain joins TRBV30 to TRBJ1-5; possible D gene TRBD1, 5 bases. Germline CDR1 and CDR2: GTSNPN and SVGIG (reference sequence). V lost 0 bases, J lost 0 bases, and 9 bases lay in between. The CDR3 runs 15 residues. The CDR3 sequence is CAWSVRGDSNQPQHF. The CDR3 DNA reads as TGTGCCTGGAGTGTACGGGGGGATAGCAATCAGCCCCAGCATTTT.

The CDR3 protein is CASNFHGDQETQYF. CDR3 DNA: TGTGCCAGCAACTTTCATGGTGACCAAGAGACCCAGTACTTC. The chain carries TRBV6-5 and TRBJ2-5; D gene unclear. This CDR3 comprises 14 residues. Between the trimmed V and J ends, which lost 7 bases and 0 bases, there was a span of 12 bases. Germline-derived CDR1 and CDR2 are MNHEY and SVGAGI.